One sample yielded the 32 T cell receptor beta chains listed below, sequenced in a study of CD8+ T cells in alopecia areata. The authors extracted RNA and reverse transcribed it into cDNA as the sequencing template. The method was immunoSEQ multiplex PCR; TCRdb's version includes in-frame clones alone and lacks a portion of them. The profile shows 150,000 to 200,000 clones, approximately 61% of them singletons. Treatment reported: oral pan-JAK inhibitor, 5-10 mg twice daily. The sample consisted of CD4+ T cells sorted from blood, taken at week 24, from a patient treated with tofacitinib. The receptors were sampled from a human donor with alopecia areata.

This chain's CDR3 is CASSGGNTGELFF. In DNA, the CDR3 is TGTGCCAGCAGCGGGGGGAACACCGGGGAGCTGTTTTTT. This chain links TRBV13 with TRBJ2-2, with D perhaps given as TRBD1 or TRBD2 (5 bases each). Trimming removed 5 bases at V and 1 base at J, with 5 bases between. CDR1 and CDR2 (germline): PRHDT, FYEKMQ (reference sequence). The CDR3 runs to 13 residues.

This sequence joins TRBV18 and TRBJ2-2; tentatively, D is TRBD2 (7 bases). CDR3 length equals 15 residues. Germline CDR1 reads KGHSH; CDR2 reads LQKENI. V was trimmed by 3 bases and J by 1 base, leaving 9 bases between them. The CDR3: CASSPRGRNTGELFF. Here the CDR3 DNA reads TGTGCCAGCTCACCGCGGGGGCGGAACACCGGGGAGCTGTTTTTT.

The chain is built from TRBV9 and TRBJ1-6, with a weak D call TRBD1 (5 bases). V shed 3 bases and J shed 8 bases, with 15 bases lying between them. Germline values: CDR1 SGDLS, CDR2 YYNGEE. CDR3 size: 15 residues. CDR3 residues: CASSAQGTEDSPLHF. In nucleotides, the CDR3 is TGTGCCAGCAGCGCCCAGGGCACCGAAGATTCACCCCTCCACTTT.

This sequence joins TRBV5-6 and TRBJ2-3, with 13 nucleotides matching TRBD2. CDR1 and CDR2 (germline): SGHDT, YYEEEE. V lost 5 bases to trimming and J lost 2 bases; unmatched junction nucleotides: 5. The CDR3 is 16 amino acids. The DNA for the CDR3 is TGTGCCAGCAGTTTGACTAGCGGGGGGATCACAGATACGCAGTATTTT. This codes for CASSLTSGGITDTQYF.

The chain is built from TRBV7-9 and TRBJ2-7, with a possible D match to TRBD1 (6 bases). Trimming pared 5 bases from V and 0 bases from J, leaving 11 bases between. Germline V gives CDR1 SEHNR, CDR2 FQNEAQ (reference sequence). This CDR3 region has 14 residues. The CDR3 protein is CASSPWTDSYEQYF. CDR3 coding DNA: TGTGCCAGCAGCCCCTGGACAGACTCCTACGAGCAGTACTTC.

The chain is built from TRBV29-1 and TRBJ2-1; D gene ambiguous. Trimming shortened V by 7 bases and J by 9 bases, and 16 bases separated the two germline ends. This CDR3 region has 12 residues. Looked up from germline, CDR1 is SQVTM and CDR2 is ANQGSEA. Written as DNA, the CDR3 is TGCAGCGCTAGGACCGTCGTTGGTGAGCAGTTCTTC. This encodes CSARTVVGEQFF.

V is TRBV29-1 and J is TRBJ2-6, with D unclear. The CDR3 is 16 residues long. Trimming took 4 bases from V and 4 from J, leaving 17 bases between them. Germline-derived CDR1 and CDR2 are SQVTM and ANQGSEA. The CDR3 nucleotides read TGCAGCGTTGGGACCGCTACTGCAGGAGGGGCCAACGTCCTGACTTTC. Translating gives CSVGTATAGGANVLTF.

The genes are TRBV18 and TRBJ1-1, with D unclear. The V end was cut by 6 bases, the J end by 3 bases, with 11 bases between. Per the germline V gene, CDR1 is KGHSH and CDR2 is LQKENI. The CDR3 consists of 13 residues. This CDR3 is CASSPGPDTEAFF. The CDR3 DNA reads TGTGCCAGCTCCCCCGGGCCGGACACTGAAGCTTTCTTT.

The rearrangement joins TRBV7-9 to TRBJ1-2; possible D gene TRBD1, 5 bases. This CDR3 has 16 residues. Deletions cut 5 bases from V and 4 bases from J, with 20 bases between. Germline V gene data show CDR1 as SEHNR and CDR2 as FQNEAQ (reference sequence). DNA for the CDR3: TGTGCCAGCAGCGAGAAGGGGCCGGACGGAGGCTATGGCTACACCTTC. This sequence encodes CASSEKGPDGGYGYTF.

The gene calls are TRBV29-1 and TRBJ2-7, with TRBD1 matching over 7 bases. The CDR3 is made up of 13 amino acids. J lost 5 bases, V lost 6 bases, and 10 bases had no gene match. Germline V gives CDR1 SQVTM, CDR2 ANQGSEA. CDR3 sequence reads: CSVWTGQGNEQYF. The CDR3 coding sequence is TGCAGCGTATGGACAGGTCAAGGCAACGAGCAGTACTTC.

The chain carries TRBV5-1 and TRBJ2-7; D is possibly TRBD1 (6 bases). Germline-derived CDR1 and CDR2 are SGHRS and YFSETQ. The V and J ends lost 0 bases and 4 bases respectively, with 14 bases between them. This CDR3 has 15 residues. CDR3 DNA: TGCGCCAGCAGCTTGGACGCAGGGGTTGCGTACGAGCAGTACTTC. As protein: CASSLDAGVAYEQYF.

This clone was observed a few times. The V call is TRBV6-6, the J call TRBJ2-7; 7 nucleotides match TRBD1. Germline loops: CDR1 MNHNY, CDR2 SVGAGI (reference sequence). This CDR3 contains 13 residues. Germline trimming cut 5 bases from V and 3 bases from J; bases unmatched to any gene: 4. This CDR3 reads CASSIRQGYEQYF. The CDR3 DNA is TGTGCCAGCAGTATCCGACAGGGCTACGAGCAGTACTTC.

This chain links TRBV2 with TRBJ2-3; no definite D call. The CDR3 covers 11 residues. Germline-derived CDR1 and CDR2 are SNHLY and FYNNEI. V was cut by 6 bases and J by 2 bases, with 3 bases left in between. CDR3 protein: CASRNTDTQYF. The DNA for the CDR3 is TGTGCCAGCAGGAACACAGATACGCAGTATTTT. Using reference TRBV2 and TRBJ2-3 for the parts outside the CDR3, the full variable domain is EPEVTQTPSHQVTQMGQEVILRCVPISNHLYFYWYRQILGQKVEFLVSFYNNEISEKSEIFDDQFSVERPDGSNFTLKIRSTKLEDSAMYFCASRNTDTQYFGPGTRLTVL.

The V call is TRBV30, the J call TRBJ2-7, with D possibly being TRBD2 (6 bases). The V end was cut by 4 bases, the J end by 0 bases, with 13 bases between. The CDR3 is 14 residues long. The germline CDR1 and CDR2 sequences are GTSNPN and SVGIG (reference sequence). CDR3 sequence reads: CAWTPGLSSYEQYF. The CDR3 nucleotides read TGTGCCTGGACTCCGGGACTGAGCTCCTACGAGCAGTACTTC.

This clone has a handful of counts. The chain carries TRBV27 and TRBJ2-1; D gene uncertain. CDR1 is MNHEY and CDR2 is SMNVEV in the germline V gene (reference sequence). The CDR3 is 16 amino acids. Between the trimmed V and J ends, which lost 2 bases and 4 bases, there was a span of 15 bases. This CDR3 reads CASSLESRTLYNEQFF. The CDR3, as DNA: TGTGCCAGCAGTTTAGAAAGTCGGACCCTATACAATGAGCAGTTCTTC.

This sequence joins TRBV19 and TRBJ2-1, with D uncertain. Germline values: CDR1 LNHDA, CDR2 SQIVND (reference sequence). This CDR3 spans 15 amino acids. V gave up 3 bases and J gave up 6 bases, with 15 bases separating them. This CDR3 reads CASSIAAFGSNEQFF. CDR3 coding DNA: TGTGCCAGTAGTATCGCGGCGTTTGGTTCCAATGAGCAGTTCTTC.

This clone was seen only a few times. This rearrangement joins TRBV5-1 to TRBJ2-2; D is uncertain. V dropped 4 bases and J dropped 5 bases, with 9 bases sitting between them. Germline-derived CDR1 and CDR2 are SGHRS and YFSETQ. This CDR3 spans 13 amino acids. For the CDR3, the DNA is TGCGCCAGCAGCGTCGGGTGGACCGGGGAGCTGTTTTTT. It encodes CASSVGWTGELFF.

CDR3 sequence reads: CASRHLAGGGESDTQYF. CDR3 DNA sequence: TGTGCCAGCAGGCACCTAGCCGGCGGGGGGGAATCGGATACGCAGTATTTT. The rearrangement links TRBV2 to TRBJ2-3; TRBD2 agrees at 9 bases. The germline CDR1 and CDR2 sequences are SNHLY and FYNNEI. There are 17 residues in the CDR3. With V trimmed by 6 bases and J by 6 bases, 16 bases remained unmatched.

This rearrangement joins TRBV6-5 to TRBJ1-3; D is possibly TRBD1 (5 bases). This CDR3 region has 13 residues. Germline CDR1 and CDR2: MNHEY and SVGAGI. V was shortened by 7 bases and J by 3 bases, with 10 bases between the two germline ends. The CDR3 DNA is TGTGCCAGCAAGAGGGGCAATGGAAACACCATATATTTT. The encoded protein is CASKRGNGNTIYF.

The chain has TRBV7-3 and TRBJ2-3; TRBD2 matches 8 bases. Germline V lookup: CDR1 SGHTA, CDR2 FQGTGA. The CDR3 covers 14 residues. V lost 3 bases to trimming and J lost 1 base; unmatched junction nucleotides: 0. DNA of the CDR3: TGTGCCAGCAGCTTGCGGGGGGGCACAGATACGCAGTATTTT. This translates into CASSLRGGTDTQYF. Using reference TRBV7-3 and TRBJ2-3 for the parts outside the CDR3, the full variable domain is GAGVSQTPSNKVTEKGKYVELRCDPISGHTALYWYRQSLGQGPEFLIYFQGTGAADDSGLPNDRFFAVRPEGSVSTLKIQRTERGDSAVYLCASSLRGGTDTQYFGPGTRLTVL.

This clone was counted only a few times. The V gene is TRBV10-3, the J gene TRBJ2-7; D unresolved. This CDR3 has 13 residues. V shed 11 bases and J shed 7 bases, with 21 bases lying between them. Germline lookup yields CDR1 ENHRY and CDR2 SYGVKD. CDR3 region: CASWAGGAPEQYF. The CDR3 DNA reads as TGTGCCTCCTGGGCAGGCGGTGCCCCAGAGCAGTACTTC.

There are a few counts of this clone. The chain employs TRBV2 and TRBJ2-7; 8 nucleotides match TRBD1. After removal of 7 bases from V and 8 bases from J, the junction contained 10 bases not matched to a gene. The CDR3 runs to 13 residues. The germline V gene encodes CDR1 SNHLY and CDR2 FYNNEI. The CDR3 DNA reads TGTGCCAGCACCCCGGTGGCAGGGGGCCAGCAGTACTTC. Its translation is CASTPVAGGQQYF.

This clone was found a few times. This rearrangement joins TRBV29-1 to TRBJ2-5; 8 nucleotides match TRBD1. CDR3 length: 13 amino acids. V was clipped by 6 bases and J by 5 bases; unmatched bases: 8. Germline V gene sequence: CDR1 SQVTM, CDR2 ANQGSEA. The CDR3 DNA is TGCAGCGTACAGGGGGATGTCGGGGAGACCCAGTACTTC. Translating gives CSVQGDVGETQYF.

This clone was counted between two and nine times. The chain uses TRBV5-6 and TRBJ1-6, with a possible D match to TRBD1 (6 bases). The CDR3 has 15 residues. Germline V gene sequence: CDR1 SGHDT, CDR2 YYEEEE. V was pared by 5 bases and J by 7 bases, with 16 bases between. The CDR3: CASSPPGHTNSPLHF. The CDR3 DNA reads as TGTGCCAGCAGTCCTCCGGGACACACCAATTCACCCCTCCACTTT.

V gene TRBV7-6 combines with J gene TRBJ2-7; TRBD1 matches at 11 bases. This CDR3 has 16 residues. V gave up 2 bases and J gave up 3 bases; unmatched junction bases: 6. Germline V gene sequence: CDR1 SGHVS, CDR2 FNYEAQ. The chain's CDR3 is CASSLTSGTGGYEQYF. CDR3 nucleotide sequence: TGTGCCAGCAGCTTAACGTCTGGGACAGGGGGCTACGAGCAGTACTTC.

V is TRBV7-2 and J is TRBJ2-7; 8 nucleotides align to TRBD2. The V segment lost 1 base and the J segment 0 bases; nucleotides outside the gene matches: 2. The CDR3 runs 15 residues. Germline CDR1 is SGHTA and CDR2 is FQGNSA. The CDR3 spells CASSLDGLASYEQYF. The CDR3 DNA reads TGTGCCAGCAGCTTAGACGGACTAGCCTCCTACGAGCAGTACTTC.

This clone has just one count. The chain carries TRBV30 and TRBJ2-5; TRBD1 agrees at 7 bases. The CDR3 loop spans 14 amino acids. V lost 0 bases to trimming and J lost 5 bases; unmatched junction nucleotides: 6. The germline V gene has CDR1 GTSNPN and CDR2 SVGIG (reference sequence). The DNA of the CDR3 is TGTGCCTGGAGTGTCCCAGGGGGTGGTGAGACCCAGTACTTC. The encoded protein is CAWSVPGGGETQYF.

V gene TRBV27 combines with J gene TRBJ2-2, with TRBD2 matching over 11 bases. Per germline, CDR1 MNHEY and CDR2 SMNVEV (reference sequence). This CDR3 has 15 residues. V gave up 3 bases and J gave up 7 bases; unmatched junction bases: 4. CDR3 sequence (DNA): TGTGCCAGCAGTTTGACTAGCGGGGCCGGCGGGGAGCTGTTTTTT. Translated, it gives CASSLTSGAGGELFF.

The rearrangement joins TRBV7-2 to TRBJ1-2, with 8 nucleotides matching TRBD1. The germline CDR1 and CDR2 sequences are SGHTA and FQGNSA. V dropped 5 bases and J dropped 13; count of bases not matched to a gene: 12. The CDR3 has 13 residues. This CDR3 is CASSAPGQVAGTF. Here the CDR3 DNA reads TGTGCCAGCAGCGCCCCGGGACAGGTGGCCGGCACCTTC.

The chain carries TRBV5-6 and TRBJ2-3; unclear D gene. Germline V gene data show CDR1 as SGHDT and CDR2 as YYEEEE. CDR3 length: 12 amino acids. V was pared by 3 bases and J by 6 bases, with 8 bases between. CDR3 protein: CASSSYPDTQYF. For the CDR3, the DNA is TGTGCCAGCAGCTCCTACCCGGATACGCAGTATTTT.

The chain employs TRBV30 and TRBJ1-1; D might be TRBD1 (5 bases). The length of the CDR3 is 13 residues. V lost 0 bases and J 4 bases, leaving 9 bases between the germline ends. Germline V lookup: CDR1 GTSNPN, CDR2 SVGIG (reference sequence). CDR3: CAWSVLGLTEAFF. In DNA form, the CDR3 reads TGTGCCTGGAGTGTCCTGGGGCTCACTGAAGCTTTCTTT.

CDR3 bases: TGTGCCTGGAGTACTGCAGTTAACAATCAGCCCCAGCATTTT. Residues: CAWSTAVNNQPQHF. V gene TRBV30 combines with J gene TRBJ1-5; no clear D gene. Germline CDR1 reads GTSNPN; CDR2 reads SVGIG (reference sequence). The V and J ends lost 2 bases and 3 bases respectively, with 11 bases between them. The CDR3 sequence is 14 residues long. Drawing the rest from reference TRBV30 and TRBJ1-5, the complete variable domain is SQTIHQWPATLVQPVGSPLSLECTVEGTSNPNLYWYRQAAGRGLQLLFYSVGIGQISSEVPQNLSASRPQDRQFILSSKKLLLSDSGFYLCAWSTAVNNQPQHFGDGTRLSIL.